This T cell receptor (beta chain) was sequenced during a study of CD8+CD57+ T cells in acquired aplastic anemia. In the study overall: The sorted CD4+ and CD8+ cells yielded an average around 3 ug of DNA.

TCR beta VDJ and CDR3 profiling used genomic DNA as template. TCRdb independently ran MiXCR on the reads; one entry per CDR3 protein. The data contain over 150,000 distinct CDR3 sequences, more than 60% of them singletons. This clonotype was counted only a few times. The antigen is undetermined. CD8+CD57+ cell expansion had been shown by flow cytometry in patients chosen for sequencing. Germline values: CDR1 SQVTM, CDR2 ANQGSEA. This CDR3 comprises 12 residues. The study's findings and limits: A significant difference in CD8+ Simpson's diversity between patients and controls was not found.

The chain employs TRBV29-1 and TRBJ2-7; perhaps TRBD2 as D (6 bases). The sequenced material came from sorted CD4+, CD8+, or CD8+CD57+ T cells (not recorded which) from PBMCs. This receptor was obtained from a human donor with aplastic anemia. CDR3 in DNA: TGCAGTTTTGGGCGGGGACCCTACGAGCAGTACTTC. Translating it yields CSFGRGPYEQYF.